This T cell receptor beta chain was recovered during a study of T-cell reconstitution after alpha-beta-depleted transplantation in children. During its preparation, the TCRbeta library received unique molecular identifiers. TCRdb reprocessed the PCR reads via MiXCR and lists one record per CDR3 protein. The table records 250,000 to 400,000 distinct CDR3 sequences, roughly 25% of them present only once. This clonotype was counted only a few times. The target antigen is unknown. Whole-study results and caveats: Among T cells one year after transplant, newly produced cells accounted for most counts and diversity.

CDR1 is SGHRS, CDR2 YFSETQ, per germline. This CDR3 has 14 residues. V was cut by 0 bases and J by 6 bases, with 13 bases left in between. The J gene is TRBJ2-7, the V gene TRBV5-1, with D perhaps TRBD2 (6 bases). Sequenced material: PBMCs, mostly from graft donor cells, taken 180 days after TCRalphabeta/CD19-depleted stem cell transplant. This TCR came from a male patient between 10 and 17 years old who had a stem cell transplant for acute lymphoblastic leukemia, so the T cells may come from the graft donor. CDR3 region: CASSLVPAGGEQYF. As DNA, the CDR3 is TGCGCCAGCAGCTTGGTGCCAGCGGGTGGCGAGCAGTACTTC.